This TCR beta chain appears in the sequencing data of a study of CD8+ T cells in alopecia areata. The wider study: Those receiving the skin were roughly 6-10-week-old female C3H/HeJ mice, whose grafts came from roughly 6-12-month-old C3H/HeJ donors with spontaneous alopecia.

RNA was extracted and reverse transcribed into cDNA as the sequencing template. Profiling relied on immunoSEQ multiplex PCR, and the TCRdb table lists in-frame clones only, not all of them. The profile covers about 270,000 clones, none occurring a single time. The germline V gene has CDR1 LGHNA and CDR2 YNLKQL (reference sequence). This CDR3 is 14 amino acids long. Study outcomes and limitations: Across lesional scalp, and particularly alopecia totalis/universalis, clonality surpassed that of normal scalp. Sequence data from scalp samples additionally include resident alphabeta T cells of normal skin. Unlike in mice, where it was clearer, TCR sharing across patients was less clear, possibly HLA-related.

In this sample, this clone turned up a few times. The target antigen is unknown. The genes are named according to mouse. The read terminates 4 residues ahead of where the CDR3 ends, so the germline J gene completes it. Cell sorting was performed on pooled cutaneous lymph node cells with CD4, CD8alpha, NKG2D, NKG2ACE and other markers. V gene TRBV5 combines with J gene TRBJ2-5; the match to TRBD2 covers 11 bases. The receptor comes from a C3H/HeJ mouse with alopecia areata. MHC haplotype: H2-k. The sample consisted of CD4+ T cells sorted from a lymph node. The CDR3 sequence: CASSPDWGVDTQYF. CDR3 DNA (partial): TGTGCCAGCAGCCCGGACTGGGGGGTGGAC.